This is a list of T cell receptor beta chains from one sample in a study of blood T cell repertoires in COVID-19. Clones were sequenced by immunoSEQ multiplex PCR, and TCRdb holds only the in-frame ones, with some missing. The data contain 300,000 to 350,000 clones, about 92% of them singletons. The sequencing sample was made of peripheral blood. Source of these receptors: a woman between 55 and 75 years old with COVID-19, enrolled during active disease. Each CDR3 is given with its conserved first and last residue. Each record gives: D gene, J gene, V gene, CDR3 protein, CDR3 DNA. D genes are given only for firm matches.

D: .
J: TRBJ1-6
V: TRBV7-6
CDR3: CASSQTQRGVSYNSPLHF
DNA: TGTGCCAGCAGCCAAACCCAACGGGGAGTCTCCTATAATTCACCCCTCCACTTT

D: .
J: TRBJ1-1
V: TRBV6-1
CDR3: CASSEVRKTEAFF
DNA: TGTGCCAGCAGTGAAGTCAGAAAAACTGAAGCTTTCTTT

D: .
J: TRBJ1-4
V: TRBV9
CDR3: CASSGRQDGEKLFF
DNA: TGTGCCAGCAGCGGAAGACAGGACGGAGAAAAACTGTTTTTT

D: .
J: TRBJ1-2
V: TRBV5-6
CDR3: CASRGEEYYTF
DNA: TGTGCCAGCAGGGGGGAGGAATACTACACCTTC

D: .
J: TRBJ2-5
V: TRBV2
CDR3: CASRMGQGQETQYF
DNA: TGTGCCAGCAGAATGGGTCAGGGACAAGAGACCCAGTACTTC

D: .
J: TRBJ2-2
V: TRBV4-2
CDR3: CASSQVIGANTGELFF
DNA: TGTGCCAGCAGCCAAGTTATCGGGGCGAACACCGGGGAGCTGTTTTTT

D: .
J: TRBJ1-6
V: TRBV3-1/TRBV3-2
CDR3: CASSHSTANSPLHF
DNA: TGTGCCAGCAGCCATTCGACTGCGAATTCACCCCTCCACTTT

D: TRBD1
J: TRBJ1-1
V: TRBV5-1
CDR3: CASSSGTVIMNTEAFF
DNA: TGCGCCAGCAGCTCCGGGACAGTAATAATGAACACTGAAGCTTTCTTT

D: TRBD2
J: TRBJ2-3
V: TRBV6-5
CDR3: CASRAGGRDTQYF
DNA: TGTGCCAGTAGAGCGGGGGGGCGCGATACGCAGTATTTT

D: TRBD1
J: TRBJ1-5
V: TRBV6-6
CDR3: CASSLGQGSNQPQHF
DNA: TGTGCCAGCAGTCTCGGACAGGGCAGCAATCAGCCCCAGCATTTT

D: TRBD1
J: TRBJ2-5
V: TRBV27
CDR3: CASSGQGGETQYF
DNA: TGTGCCAGCAGCGGACAGGGTGGAGAGACCCAGTACTTC

D: .
J: TRBJ1-5
V: TRBV18
CDR3: CASSPPTGMQPQHF
DNA: TGTGCCAGCTCACCACCCACGGGGATGCAGCCCCAGCATTTT

D: TRBD2
J: TRBJ2-7
V: TRBV19
CDR3: CASTPTSGGVAYEQYF
DNA: TGTGCCAGTACCCCGACTAGCGGGGGAGTAGCCTACGAGCAGTACTTC

D: .
J: TRBJ1-1
V: TRBV7-3
CDR3: CASSHQQGNTEAFF
DNA: TGTGCCAGCAGCCACCAACAGGGGAACACTGAAGCTTTCTTT

D: .
J: TRBJ2-3
V: TRBV5-1
CDR3: CASSLAGVNTDTQYF
DNA: TGCGCCAGCAGCTTGGCGGGGGTGAACACAGATACGCAGTATTTT

D: .
J: TRBJ2-1
V: TRBV15
CDR3: CATSRDREVPYNEQFF
DNA: TGTGCCACCAGCAGAGATAGAGAGGTACCCTACAATGAGCAGTTCTTC

D: TRBD1
J: TRBJ2-7
V: TRBV14
CDR3: CASSQITGTDPYEQYF
DNA: TGTGCCAGCAGCCAAATAACCGGGACAGACCCATACGAGCAGTACTTC

D: TRBD2
J: TRBJ2-1
V: TRBV4-1
CDR3: CASSQDEASGDPTYNEQFF
DNA: TGCGCCAGCAGCCAAGACGAAGCTAGCGGGGACCCCACCTACAATGAGCAGTTCTTC

D: TRBD1
J: TRBJ2-1
V: TRBV29-1
CDR3: CSGRQGSPREQFF
DNA: TGCAGCGGTCGACAGGGATCACCACGAGAGCAGTTCTTC

D: .
J: TRBJ2-1
V: TRBV18
CDR3: CASSRQDEQFF
DNA: TGTGCCAGCTCACGGCAGGATGAGCAGTTCTTC

D: TRBD1
J: TRBJ1-3
V: TRBV28
CDR3: CASSPSGTVGNTIYF
DNA: TGTGCCAGCAGTCCCTCCGGGACAGTAGGAAACACCATATATTTT

D: .
J: TRBJ1-3
V: TRBV3-1/TRBV3-2
CDR3: CASTITGGSGNTIYF
DNA: TGTGCCAGCACCATAACGGGGGGCTCCGGAAACACCATATATTTT

D: .
J: TRBJ1-3
V: TRBV6-6
CDR3: CASSYDIHSGNTIYF
DNA: TGTGCCAGCAGTTACGACATTCACTCTGGAAACACCATATATTTT

D: TRBD2
J: TRBJ2-5
V: TRBV4-2
CDR3: CASSQDLRAGAGETQYF
DNA: TGTGCCAGCAGCCAAGATTTAAGAGCGGGGGCGGGAGAGACCCAGTACTTC

D: .
J: TRBJ2-5
V: TRBV5-5
CDR3: CASSLAGAAETQYF
DNA: TGTGCCAGCAGCTTGGCCGGAGCTGCGGAGACCCAGTACTTC

D: TRBD1
J: TRBJ2-6
V: TRBV9
CDR3: CASSVRDRVNSGANVLTF
DNA: TGTGCCAGCAGCGTAAGGGACAGGGTAAACTCTGGGGCCAACGTCCTGACTTTC

D: .
J: TRBJ2-3
V: TRBV25-1
CDR3: CASSVQLAGWTDTQYF
DNA: TGTGCCAGCAGTGTACAACTAGCCGGTTGGACAGATACGCAGTATTTT